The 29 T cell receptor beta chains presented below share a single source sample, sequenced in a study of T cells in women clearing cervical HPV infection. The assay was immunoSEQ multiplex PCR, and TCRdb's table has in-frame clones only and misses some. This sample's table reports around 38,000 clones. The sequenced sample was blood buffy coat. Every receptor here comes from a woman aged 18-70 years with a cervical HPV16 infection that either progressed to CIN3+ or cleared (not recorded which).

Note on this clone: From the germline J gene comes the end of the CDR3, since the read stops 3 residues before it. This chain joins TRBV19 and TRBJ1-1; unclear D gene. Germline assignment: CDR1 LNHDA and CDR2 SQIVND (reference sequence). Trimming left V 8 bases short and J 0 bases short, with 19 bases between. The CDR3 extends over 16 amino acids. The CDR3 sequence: CASRHIQTEMNTEAFF. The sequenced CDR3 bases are TGTGCCAGTCGTCATATTCAAACTGAGATGAACACTGAA.

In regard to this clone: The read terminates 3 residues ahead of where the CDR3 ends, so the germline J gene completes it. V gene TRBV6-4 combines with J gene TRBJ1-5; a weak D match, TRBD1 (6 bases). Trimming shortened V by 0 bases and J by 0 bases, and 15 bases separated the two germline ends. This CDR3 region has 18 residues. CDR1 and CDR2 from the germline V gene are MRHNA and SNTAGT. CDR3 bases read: TGTGCCAGCAGTGACTCTAGGGGGGGTGATGTTAGCAATCAGCCC. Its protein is CASSDSRGGDVSNQP. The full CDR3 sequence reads CASSDSRGGDVSNQPQHF.

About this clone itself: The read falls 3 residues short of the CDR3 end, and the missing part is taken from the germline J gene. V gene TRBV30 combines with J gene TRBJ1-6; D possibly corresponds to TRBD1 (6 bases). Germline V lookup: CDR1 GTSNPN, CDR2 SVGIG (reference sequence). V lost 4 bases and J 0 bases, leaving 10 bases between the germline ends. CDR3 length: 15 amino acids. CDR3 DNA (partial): TGTGCCTGGAAACCGACAGGCTCCTATAATTCACCC. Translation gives CAWKPTGSYNSP. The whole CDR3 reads CAWKPTGSYNSPLHF.

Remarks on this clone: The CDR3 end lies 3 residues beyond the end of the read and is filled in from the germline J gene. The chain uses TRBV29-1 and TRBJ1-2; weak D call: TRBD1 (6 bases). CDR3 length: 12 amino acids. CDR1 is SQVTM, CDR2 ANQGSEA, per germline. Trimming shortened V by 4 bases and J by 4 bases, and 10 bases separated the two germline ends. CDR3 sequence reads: CSVGTDRYGYTF. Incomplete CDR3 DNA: TGCAGCGTTGGGACAGACCGCTATGGC.

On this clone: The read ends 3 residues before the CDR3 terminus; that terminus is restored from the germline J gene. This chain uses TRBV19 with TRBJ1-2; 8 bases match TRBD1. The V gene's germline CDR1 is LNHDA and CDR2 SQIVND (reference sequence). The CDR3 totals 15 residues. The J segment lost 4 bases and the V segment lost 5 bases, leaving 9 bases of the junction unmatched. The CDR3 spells CASSPSPGQVYGYTF. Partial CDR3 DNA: TGTGCCAGTAGTCCCTCCCCGGGACAGGTCTATGGC.

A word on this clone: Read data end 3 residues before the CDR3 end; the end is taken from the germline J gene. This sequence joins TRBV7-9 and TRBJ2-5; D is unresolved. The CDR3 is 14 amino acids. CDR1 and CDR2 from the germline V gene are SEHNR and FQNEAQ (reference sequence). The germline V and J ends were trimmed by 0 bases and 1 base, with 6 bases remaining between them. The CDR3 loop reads CASSLASFQETQYF. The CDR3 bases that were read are TGTGCCAGCAGCTTAGCTAGCTTCCAAGAGACC.

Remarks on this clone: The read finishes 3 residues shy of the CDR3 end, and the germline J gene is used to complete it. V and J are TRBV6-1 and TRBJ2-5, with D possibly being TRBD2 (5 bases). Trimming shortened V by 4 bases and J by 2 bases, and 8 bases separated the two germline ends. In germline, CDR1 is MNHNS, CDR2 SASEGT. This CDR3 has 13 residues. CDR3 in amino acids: CASSGTRQETQYF. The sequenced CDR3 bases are TGTGCCAGCAGTGGGACTCGACAAGAGACC.

Partial CDR3 DNA: TGTGCCAGCAGCTCCTGGACAGGGGTGAGTGAG. It is translated as CASSSWTGVSE. The whole CDR3 is CASSSWTGVSEQFF. This sequence joins TRBV11-2 and TRBJ2-1; 9 bases line up with TRBD1. The CDR3 goes on 3 residues after the read ends, and that part is filled in from the germline J gene. Germline CDR1 SGHAT, CDR2 FQNNGV. V lost 4 bases, J lost 9 bases, and 7 bases stayed unmatched. This CDR3 is built from 14 residues.

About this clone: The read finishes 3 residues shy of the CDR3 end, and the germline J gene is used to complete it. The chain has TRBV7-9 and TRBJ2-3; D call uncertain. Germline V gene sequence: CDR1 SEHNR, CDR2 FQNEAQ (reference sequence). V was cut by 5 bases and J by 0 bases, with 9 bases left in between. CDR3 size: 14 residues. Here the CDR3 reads CASSRSPSTDTQYF. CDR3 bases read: TGTGCCAGCAGCCGTAGCCCAAGCACAGATACG.

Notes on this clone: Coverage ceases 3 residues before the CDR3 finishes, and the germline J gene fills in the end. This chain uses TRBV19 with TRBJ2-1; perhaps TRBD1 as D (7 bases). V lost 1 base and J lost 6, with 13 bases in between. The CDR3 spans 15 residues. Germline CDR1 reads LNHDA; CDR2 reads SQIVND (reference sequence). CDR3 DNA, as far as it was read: TGTGCCAGTAGTATAGGGAGGGGGCTTCGCAATGAG. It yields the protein CASSIGRGLRNE. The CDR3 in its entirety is CASSIGRGLRNEQFF.

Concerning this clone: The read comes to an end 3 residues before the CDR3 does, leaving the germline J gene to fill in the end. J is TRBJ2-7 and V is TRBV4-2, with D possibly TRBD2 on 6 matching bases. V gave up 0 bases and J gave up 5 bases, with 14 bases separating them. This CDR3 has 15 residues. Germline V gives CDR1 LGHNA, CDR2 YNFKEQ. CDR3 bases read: TGTGCCAGCAGCCAAGATTGGGGGGAGAGGGACGAG. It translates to CASSQDWGERDE. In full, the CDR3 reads CASSQDWGERDEQYF.

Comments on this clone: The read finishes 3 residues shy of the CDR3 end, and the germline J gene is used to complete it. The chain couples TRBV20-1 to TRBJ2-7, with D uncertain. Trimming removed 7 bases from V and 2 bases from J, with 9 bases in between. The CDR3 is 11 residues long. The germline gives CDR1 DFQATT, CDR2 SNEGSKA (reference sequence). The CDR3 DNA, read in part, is TGCAGTGTCGTAGCAGCCTACGAG. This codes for CSVVAAYE. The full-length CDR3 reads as CSVVAAYEQYF.

Here the CDR3 reads CASSPYGSGTGTDTQYF. The sequenced part of the CDR3 DNA is TGTGCCAGCAGCCCCTACGGTAGCGGGACGGGCACAGATACG. The V call is TRBV28, the J call TRBJ2-3; TRBD2 agrees at 8 bases. The read is 3 residues too short to cover the CDR3 end, so that end is filled in from the germline J gene. CDR3 length: 17 residues. With 6 bases clipped from V and 1 base from J, the junction kept 12 bases outside the gene matches. Germline-derived CDR1 and CDR2 are MDHEN and SYDVKM.

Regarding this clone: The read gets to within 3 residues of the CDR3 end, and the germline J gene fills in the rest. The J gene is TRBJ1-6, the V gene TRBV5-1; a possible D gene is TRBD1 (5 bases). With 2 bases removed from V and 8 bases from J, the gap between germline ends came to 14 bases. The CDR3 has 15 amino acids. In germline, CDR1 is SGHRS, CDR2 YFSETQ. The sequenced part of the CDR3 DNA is TGCGCCAGCAGCTTATCGGGCAGAGGGGATTCACCC. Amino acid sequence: CASSLSGRGDSP. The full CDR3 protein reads CASSLSGRGDSPLHF.

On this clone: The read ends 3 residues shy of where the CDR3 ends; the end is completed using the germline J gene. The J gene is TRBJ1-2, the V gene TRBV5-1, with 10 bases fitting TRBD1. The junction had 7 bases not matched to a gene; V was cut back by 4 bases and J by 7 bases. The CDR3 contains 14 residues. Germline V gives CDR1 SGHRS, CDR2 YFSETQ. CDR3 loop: CASSLGQGDAGYTF. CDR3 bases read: TGCGCCAGCAGCCTCGGACAGGGGGATGCTGGC.

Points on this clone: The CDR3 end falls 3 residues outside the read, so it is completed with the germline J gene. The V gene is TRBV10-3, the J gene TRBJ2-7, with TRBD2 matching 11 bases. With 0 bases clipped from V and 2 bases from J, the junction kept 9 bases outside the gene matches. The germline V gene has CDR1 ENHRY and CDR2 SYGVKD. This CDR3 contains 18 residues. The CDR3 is CAISESLRPSGGTYEQYF. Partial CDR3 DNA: TGTGCCATCAGTGAGTCGTTGCGGCCTAGCGGGGGGACCTACGAG.

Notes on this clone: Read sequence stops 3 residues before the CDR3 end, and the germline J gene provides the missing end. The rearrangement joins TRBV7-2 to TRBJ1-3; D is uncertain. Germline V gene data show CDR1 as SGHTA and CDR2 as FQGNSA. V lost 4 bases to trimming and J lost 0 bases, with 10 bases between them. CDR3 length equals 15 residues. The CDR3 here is CASSSYANSGNTIYF. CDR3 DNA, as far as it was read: TGTGCCAGCAGCTCGTACGCTAACTCTGGAAACACC.

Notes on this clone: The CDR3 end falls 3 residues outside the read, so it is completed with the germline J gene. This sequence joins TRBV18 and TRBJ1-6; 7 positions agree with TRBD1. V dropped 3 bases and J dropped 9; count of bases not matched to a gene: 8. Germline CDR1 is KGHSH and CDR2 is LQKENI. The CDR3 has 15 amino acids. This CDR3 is CASSPGQIRGSPLHF. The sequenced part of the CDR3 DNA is TGTGCCAGCTCACCGGGACAGATAAGGGGTTCACCC.

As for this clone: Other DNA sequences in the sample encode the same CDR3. The CDR3 sequence is CASSTGTGYYEQYF. The CDR3 DNA, read in part, is TGTGCCAGTAGTACGGGGACAGGTTACTACGAG. The V and J genes are TRBV19 and TRBJ2-7; 8 nucleotides align to TRBD1. The read terminates 3 residues ahead of where the CDR3 ends, so the germline J gene completes it. CDR3 length equals 14 residues. Trimming at V came to 4 bases and at J to 3 bases, leaving 5 bases not matched to a gene. Germline CDR1 is LNHDA and CDR2 is SQIVND (reference sequence).

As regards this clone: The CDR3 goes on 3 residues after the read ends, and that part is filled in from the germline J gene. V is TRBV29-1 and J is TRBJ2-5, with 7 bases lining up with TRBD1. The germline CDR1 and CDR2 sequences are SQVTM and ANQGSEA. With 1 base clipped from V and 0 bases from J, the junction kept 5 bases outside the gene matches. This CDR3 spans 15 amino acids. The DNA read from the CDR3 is TGCAGCGTTGAAGCGAGGGGGCGGTACCAAGAGACC. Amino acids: CSVEARGRYQET. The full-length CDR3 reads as CSVEARGRYQETQYF.

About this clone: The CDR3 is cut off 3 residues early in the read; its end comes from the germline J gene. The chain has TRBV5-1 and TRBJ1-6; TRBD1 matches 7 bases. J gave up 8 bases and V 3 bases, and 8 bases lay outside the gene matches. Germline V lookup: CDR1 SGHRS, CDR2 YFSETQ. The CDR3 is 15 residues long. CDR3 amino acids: CASSSEGASDSPLHF. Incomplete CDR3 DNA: TGCGCCAGCAGCTCCGAGGGGGCATCGGATTCACCC.

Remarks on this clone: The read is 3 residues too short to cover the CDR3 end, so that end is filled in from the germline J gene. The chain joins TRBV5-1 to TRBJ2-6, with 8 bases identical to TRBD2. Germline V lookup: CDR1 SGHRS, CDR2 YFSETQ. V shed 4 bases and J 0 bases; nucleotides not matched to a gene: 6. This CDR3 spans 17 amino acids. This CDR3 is CASSPLTSGSGANVLTF. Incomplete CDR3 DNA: TGCGCCAGCAGCCCCTTAACTAGCGGCTCTGGGGCCAACGTC. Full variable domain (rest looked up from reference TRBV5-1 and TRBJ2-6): KAGVTQTPRYLIKTRGQQVTLSCSPISGHRSVSWYQQTPGQGLQFLFEYFSETQRNKGNFPGRFSGRQFSNSRSEMNVSTLELGDSALYLCASSPLTSGSGANVLTFGAGSRLTVL.

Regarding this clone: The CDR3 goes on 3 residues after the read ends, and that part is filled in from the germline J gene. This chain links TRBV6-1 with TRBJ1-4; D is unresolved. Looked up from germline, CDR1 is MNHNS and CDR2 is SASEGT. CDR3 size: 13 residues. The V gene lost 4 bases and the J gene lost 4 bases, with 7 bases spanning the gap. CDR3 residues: CASSGQDNEKLFF. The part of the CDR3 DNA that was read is TGTGCCAGCAGTGGACAAGATAATGAAAAA.

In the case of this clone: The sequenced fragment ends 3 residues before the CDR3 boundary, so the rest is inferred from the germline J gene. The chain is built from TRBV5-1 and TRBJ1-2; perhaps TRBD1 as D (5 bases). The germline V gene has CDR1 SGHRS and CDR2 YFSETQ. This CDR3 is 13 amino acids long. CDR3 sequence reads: CASSLGSGGGYTF. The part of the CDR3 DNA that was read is TGCGCCAGCAGCTTGGGATCCGGGGGGGGC.

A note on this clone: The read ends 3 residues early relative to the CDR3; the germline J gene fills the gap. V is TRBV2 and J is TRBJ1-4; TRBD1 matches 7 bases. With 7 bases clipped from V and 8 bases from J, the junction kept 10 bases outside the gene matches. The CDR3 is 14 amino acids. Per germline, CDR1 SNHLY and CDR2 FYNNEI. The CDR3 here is CASTVRQGGEKLFF. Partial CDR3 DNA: TGTGCCAGCACAGTCAGACAGGGAGGCGAAAAA. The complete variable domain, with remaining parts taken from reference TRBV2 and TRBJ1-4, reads EPEVTQTPSHQVTQMGQEVILRCVPISNHLYFYWYRQILGQKVEFLVSFYNNEISEKSEIFDDQFSVERPDGSNFTLKIRSTKLEDSAMYFCASTVRQGGEKLFFGSGTQLSVL.

The CDR3 here is CASSMGTGGGEAFF. The sequenced CDR3 bases are TGTGCCAGTAGTATGGGCACAGGGGGCGGTGAA. This rearrangement joins TRBV19 to TRBJ1-1, with 9 bases matching TRBD1. The CDR3 is cut off 3 residues early in the read; its end comes from the germline J gene. The CDR3 is 14 amino acids. Germline trimming cut 3 bases from V and 7 bases from J; bases unmatched to any gene: 6. CDR1 LNHDA and CDR2 SQIVND come from the germline V gene (reference sequence).

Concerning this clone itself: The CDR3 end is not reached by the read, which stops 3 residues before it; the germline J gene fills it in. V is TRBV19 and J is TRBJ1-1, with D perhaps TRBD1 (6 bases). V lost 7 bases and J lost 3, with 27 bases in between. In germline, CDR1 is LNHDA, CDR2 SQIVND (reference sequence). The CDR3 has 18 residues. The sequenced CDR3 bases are TGTGCCAGTATTCCACCCGGGGTAAACAGGGACAAGGACACTGAA. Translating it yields CASIPPGVNRDKDTE. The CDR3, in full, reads CASIPPGVNRDKDTEAFF.

CDR3 amino acids: CASSNDRGLGEKLFF. Partial CDR3 DNA: TGCGCCAGCAGCAACGACAGGGGTCTGGGGGAAAAA. V gene TRBV4-1 combines with J gene TRBJ1-4; TRBD1 matches at 8 bases. The DNA ends 3 residues before the CDR3 does, and the rest of the CDR3 is filled in from the germline J gene. CDR1 is MGHRA and CDR2 is YSYEKL in the germline V gene. The CDR3 sequence is 15 residues long. V lost 5 bases to trimming and J lost 8 bases; unmatched junction nucleotides: 10.

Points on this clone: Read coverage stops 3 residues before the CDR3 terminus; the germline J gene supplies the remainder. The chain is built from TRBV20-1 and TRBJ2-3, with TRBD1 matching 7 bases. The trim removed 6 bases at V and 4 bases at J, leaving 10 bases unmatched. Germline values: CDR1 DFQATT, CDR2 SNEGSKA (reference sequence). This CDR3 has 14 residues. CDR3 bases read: TGCAGTGCGGTGACAGGGATCGGGGCAGATACG. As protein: CSAVTGIGADT. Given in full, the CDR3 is CSAVTGIGADTQYF.